The 21 T cell receptor beta chains in this list originate from one sample, sequenced in a study of cytomegalovirus exposure and HLA in healthy donors. Assay: immunoSEQ multiplex PCR; the TCRdb copy retains only in-frame clones and omits some. The repertoire consists of hundreds of thousands of clones, with more than 75% occurring once and the leading ten covering 1.2%. The sequenced material came from PBMCs. These receptor sequences come from a woman between 25 and 40 years old in good health and CMV-seropositive.

The chain uses TRBV19 and TRBJ2-2; 8 bases map to TRBD2. CDR1 and CDR2 (germline): LNHDA, SQIVND (reference sequence). This CDR3 comprises 12 residues. J gave up 6 bases and V 10 bases, and 4 bases lay outside the gene matches. CDR3 DNA: TGTGCCACAACGGGAGGGCCCGGGGAGCTGTTTTTT. Translation gives CATTGGPGELFF.

V and J are TRBV2 and TRBJ2-2; 9 bases map to TRBD1. V shed 8 bases, J shed 6 bases, and the junction held 4 bases outside the gene matches. The CDR3 runs to 13 residues. CDR1 is SNHLY and CDR2 is FYNNEI in the germline V gene. Here the CDR3 DNA reads TGTGCCAGCTCCGACAGGGGGGCCGGGGAGCTGTTTTTT. This codes for CASSDRGAGELFF.

V and J are TRBV7-2 and TRBJ2-3; 7 nucleotides match TRBD1. Losses at the gene ends were 6 bases for V and 3 bases for J; bases not matched to a gene: 6. The CDR3 is 14 amino acids. CDR1 and CDR2 from the germline V gene are SGHTA and FQGNSA. CDR3 region: CASSTGVGTDTQYF. CDR3 sequence (DNA): TGTGCCAGCAGTACAGGGGTAGGGACAGATACGCAGTATTTT.

J is TRBJ2-1 and V is TRBV30; 10 bases are a match to TRBD2. Germline CDR1 GTSNPN, CDR2 SVGIG (reference sequence). V shed 0 bases and J 8 bases; nucleotides not matched to a gene: 7. This CDR3 comprises 15 residues. In DNA form, the CDR3 reads TGTGCCTGGAGTGTACAAGCGGGAGGGCCTGATGAGCAGTTCTTC. This encodes CAWSVQAGGPDEQFF.

The chain is built from TRBV5-1 and TRBJ2-5; 13 bases match TRBD2. The CDR3 extends over 18 amino acids. V gave up 2 bases and J gave up 2 bases; unmatched junction bases: 9. The V gene's germline CDR1 is SGHRS and CDR2 YFSETQ. The CDR3 sequence: CASSFSLAGGGDQETQYF. Here the CDR3 DNA reads TGCGCCAGCAGCTTTTCACTAGCGGGAGGGGGGGATCAAGAGACCCAGTACTTC.

The chain uses TRBV6-1 and TRBJ1-4; D perhaps matches TRBD1 (6 bases). V was trimmed by 8 bases and J by 3 bases, leaving 16 bases between them. Per the germline V gene, CDR1 is MNHNS and CDR2 is SASEGT. The CDR3 loop spans 15 amino acids. The CDR3, as DNA: TGTGCCAGCCAACCTACAGGGTGGGCTAATGAAAAACTGTTTTTT. Protein product: CASQPTGWANEKLFF.

The CDR3 protein is CASMGGDIQYF. The DNA of the CDR3 is TGTGCCAGCATGGGGGGGGACATTCAGTACTTC. V is TRBV11-3 and J is TRBJ2-4, with 7 bases aligning to TRBD2. The CDR3 extends over 11 amino acids. From germline, CDR1 is SGHNT and CDR2 YENEEA. V lost 7 bases, J lost 8 bases, and 2 bases stayed unmatched. The complete variable domain, with remaining parts taken from reference TRBV11-3 and TRBJ2-4, reads EAGVVQSPRYKIIEKKQPVAFWCNPISGHNTLYWYLQNLGQGPELLIRYENEEAVDDSQLPKDRFSAERLKGVDSTLKIQPAELGDSAVYLCASMGGDIQYFGAGTRLSVL.

The chain links TRBV5-8 to TRBJ2-1; 10 nucleotides match TRBD2. The length of the CDR3 is 14 residues. Per the germline V gene, CDR1 is SGHTS and CDR2 is YDEGEE. V lost 9 bases and J lost 4; bases outside the gene matches: 7. The chain's CDR3 is CAIRVAGGYNEQFF. CDR3 DNA sequence: TGTGCCATCCGAGTAGCGGGAGGATACAATGAGCAGTTCTTC.

This clone has only one observation. V and J are TRBV5-4 and TRBJ1-2; 7 bases are a match to TRBD1. V was pared by 4 bases and J by 6 bases, with 12 bases of the junction left unmatched. The CDR3 totals 15 residues. Germline CDR1 and CDR2: SGHNT and YYREEE (reference sequence). The chain's CDR3 is CASSLPWTGANGYTF. CDR3 in DNA: TGTGCCAGCAGCCTTCCCTGGACAGGAGCGAATGGCTACACCTTC.

This clone was counted between two and nine times. The V gene is TRBV14, the J gene TRBJ1-1, with D perhaps TRBD1 (5 bases). V was clipped by 3 bases and J by 13 bases, with 18 bases between them. The CDR3 is 13 residues long. Per germline, CDR1 SGHDN and CDR2 FVKESK. CDR3: CASSHKARARSFF. CDR3 in DNA: TGTGCCAGCAGCCATAAGGCCAGGGCGCGGAGTTTCTTT.

The chain links TRBV27 to TRBJ2-3; no firm D call. This CDR3 spans 14 amino acids. Per the germline V gene, CDR1 is MNHEY and CDR2 is SMNVEV (reference sequence). The V end lost 3 bases, the J end lost 0 bases, and 7 bases lay between the germline ends. CDR3 nucleotides: TGTGCCAGCAGTTTCTATACTAGCACAGATACGCAGTATTTT. It is translated as CASSFYTSTDTQYF.

This chain links TRBV2 with TRBJ1-2, with D possibly being TRBD1 (5 bases). The CDR3 consists of 10 residues. Looked up from germline, CDR1 is SNHLY and CDR2 is FYNNEI. CDR3 in amino acids: CALTGRGYTF. As DNA, the CDR3 is TGTGCACTCACAGGCCGCGGCTACACCTTC.

This chain uses TRBV28 with TRBJ1-4; 9 bases are shared with TRBD1. Germline V CDR1 and CDR2: MDHEN, SYDVKM. The J segment lost 8 bases and the V segment lost 3 bases, leaving 7 bases of the junction unmatched. The CDR3 contains 15 residues. The CDR3 DNA is TGTGCCAGCAGTTTGGTGACAGGGGGTATGGAAAAACTGTTTTTT. Translating gives CASSLVTGGMEKLFF. The full variable domain, in which reference TRBV28 and TRBJ1-4 provide the parts outside the CDR3, is DVKVTQSSRYLVKRTGEKVFLECVQDMDHENMFWYRQDPGLGLRLIYFSYDVKMKEKGDIPEGYSVSREKKERFSLILESASTNQTSMYLCASSLVTGGMEKLFFGSGTQLSVL.

The rearrangement joins TRBV18 to TRBJ1-2; 8 bases agree with TRBD1. The CDR3 is 15 residues long. Germline assignment: CDR1 KGHSH and CDR2 LQKENI. After removal of 5 bases from V and 1 base from J, the junction contained 6 bases not matched to a gene. The CDR3 region is CASSALTGDNYGYTF. CDR3 sequence (DNA): TGTGCCAGCTCAGCCTTGACAGGGGATAACTATGGCTACACCTTC.

The chain recombines TRBV20-1 with TRBJ1-2, with TRBD1 matching over 7 bases. Germline assignment: CDR1 DFQATT and CDR2 SNEGSKA (reference sequence). This CDR3 is 11 amino acids long. V trimming: 5 bases; J trimming: 4 bases; junction bases outside the gene matches: 1. CDR3 in DNA: TGCAGTGCTTGGGACAGCTATGGCTACACCTTC. Translated, it gives CSAWDSYGYTF.

This clone has just a few counts. The J gene is TRBJ2-7, the V gene TRBV27; 9 positions match TRBD1. The CDR3 sequence is 14 residues long. Germline-derived CDR1 and CDR2 are MNHEY and SMNVEV (reference sequence). J lost 3 bases, V lost 3 bases, and 3 bases had no gene match. The CDR3 region has the DNA TGTGCCAGCAGTTTCCAGGACAGGGGCTACGAGCAGTACTTC. This gives the protein CASSFQDRGYEQYF.

This clone appeared a single time. V and J are TRBV7-2 and TRBJ2-1; the D gene is possibly TRBD2 (6 bases). V was clipped by 2 bases and J by 6 bases, with 14 bases between them. From germline, CDR1 is SGHTA and CDR2 FQGNSA. This CDR3 region has 15 residues. The CDR3 spells CASSLQSLATNEQFF. Written as DNA, the CDR3 is TGTGCCAGCAGCTTACAGTCGCTAGCGACCAATGAGCAGTTCTTC. Full variable domain (remainder filled in from reference TRBV7-2 and TRBJ2-1): GAGVSQSPSNKVTEKGKDVELRCDPISGHTALYWYRQSLGQGLEFLIYFQGNSAPDKSGLPSDRFSAERTGGSVSTLTIQRTQQEDSAVYLCASSLQSLATNEQFFGPGTRLTVL.

The chain recombines TRBV10-3 with TRBJ1-2; TRBD1 matches 8 bases. The CDR3 is made up of 13 amino acids. J was trimmed by 6 bases and V by 10 bases; bases with no gene match: 10. Germline assignment: CDR1 ENHRY and CDR2 SYGVKD. CDR3 loop: CATVRTGRHGYTF. As DNA, the CDR3 is TGTGCCACGGTCCGGACAGGGCGTCATGGCTACACCTTC.

The chain carries TRBV4-1 and TRBJ1-2; D is unclear. The length of the CDR3 is 13 residues. Germline CDR1 is MGHRA and CDR2 is YSYEKL. Trimming shortened V by 1 base and J by 4 bases, and 7 bases separated the two germline ends. The CDR3 sequence is CASSQVQLYGYTF. The CDR3 nucleotides read TGCGCCAGCAGCCAAGTACAGCTCTATGGCTACACCTTC.

The V and J genes are TRBV12-2 and TRBJ2-7; the D call in the table, TRBD2, was not verified against the DNA. TRBV12-2 counts as a pseudogene. This CDR3 comprises 17 residues. CDR3 residues: CASRLKGVAGDIHEQYF. The CDR3 DNA follows: TGTGCAAGTCGCTTAAAGGGCGTAGCGGGAGATATCCACGAGCAGTACTTC.

This chain connects TRBV7-6 to TRBJ1-1, with TRBD1 matching 7 bases. CDR3 size: 16 residues. Germline lookup yields CDR1 SGHVS and CDR2 FNYEAQ. V was pared by 5 bases and J by 2 bases, with 11 bases of the junction left unmatched. This CDR3 is CASSEFQDRSNTEAFF. CDR3 sequence (DNA): TGTGCCAGCAGCGAATTCCAGGACAGGAGTAACACTGAAGCTTTCTTT.